Listed below are T cell receptor beta chains from one sample, sequenced in a study of glioma-infiltrating T cells. A single record per CDR3 protein comes from TCRdb applying MiXCR to the multiplex PCR reads. The data hold about 21,000 distinct CDR3 sequences, with under 30% observed a single time. The specimen was glioma tissue, nonneoplastic brain tissue, or PBMCs (not recorded which). The receptor source for this set is a human donor with low-grade glioma or glioblastoma, undergoing nonglioma brain surgery, or in good health (not recorded which). Each CDR3 is given with its conserved first and last residue. Fields, in order: V gene, J gene, D gene, clone size, CDR3 DNA, CDR3 protein. The D gene is left open where the match is weak. Part of the rows lack a size; the others show once, few, many or a class for expanded clones.

V: TRBV18; J: TRBJ1-1; D: TRBD1; size: .; DNA: TGTGCCAGCTCACAAAGGACAGGGCAGGGCACTGAAGCTTTCTTT; CDR3: CASSQRTGQGTEAFF
V: TRBV2; J: TRBJ2-7; D: .; size: .; DNA: TGTGCCAGCAGGTCGGTCAGGTCGATTACCTACGAGCAGTACTTC; CDR3: CASRSVRSITYEQYF
V: TRBV5-4; J: TRBJ2-7; D: .; size: many; DNA: TGTGCCAGCAGCTTGGACCAGTTTCCCTACGAGCAGTACTTC; CDR3: CASSLDQFPYEQYF
V: TRBV19; J: TRBJ2-1; D: .; size: .; DNA: TGTGCCAGTAGTAACCCGGGGGGCGCCTACAATGAGCAGTTCTTC; CDR3: CASSNPGGAYNEQFF
V: TRBV12-3/TRBV12-4; J: TRBJ2-2; D: .; size: .; DNA: TGTGCCAGCAGCCCGTCGAACACCGGGGAGCTGTTTTTT; CDR3: CASSPSNTGELFF
V: TRBV6-5; J: TRBJ2-1; D: .; size: .; DNA: TGTGCCAGTAGGCGGGACAGAATTTACCATGAGCAGTTCTTC; CDR3: CASRRDRIYHEQFF
V: TRBV20-1; J: TRBJ1-1; D: .; size: many; DNA: TGCAGTGCTTTAATAGGGGGGGGGGACACTGAAGCTTTCTTT; CDR3: CSALIGGGDTEAFF
V: TRBV24-1; J: TRBJ2-5; D: TRBD1; size: many; DNA: TGTGCCACCAGTGATTTTGAACAGGGGGGAGGCTTGGGCCAGTACTTC; CDR3: CATSDFEQGGGLGQYF
V: TRBV9; J: TRBJ2-1; D: TRBD2; size: .; DNA: TGTGCCAGCAGCGAGCGGGGGGACTCAAGCTACAATGAGCAGTTCTTC; CDR3: CASSERGDSSYNEQFF
V: TRBV27; J: TRBJ2-3; D: .; size: many; DNA: TGTGCCAGCAGTTTAGCGGGGAGACGTGATACGCAGTATTTT; CDR3: CASSLAGRRDTQYF
V: TRBV6-1; J: TRBJ2-1; D: .; size: many; DNA: TGTGTGACTCGCTTCGTCTCCTACAATGAGCAGTTCTTC; CDR3: CVTRFVSYNEQFF
V: TRBV7-9; J: TRBJ2-1; D: .; size: few; DNA: TGTGCCAGCAGCTTTAATAGGGGGGGAGCTGAGCAGTTCTTC; CDR3: CASSFNRGGAEQFF
V: TRBV10-3; J: TRBJ2-2; D: TRBD1; size: many; DNA: TGTGCCATCAGTGAGGCCACACAGGGGACCGGGGAGCTGTTTTTT; CDR3: CAISEATQGTGELFF
V: TRBV7-2; J: TRBJ2-1; D: .; size: .; DNA: TGTGCCAGCAGCTTAGCCCCGGGACTCTCCAATGAGCAGTTCTTC; CDR3: CASSLAPGLSNEQFF
V: TRBV28; J: TRBJ1-2; D: .; size: many; DNA: TGTGCCAGCAGTCCACACTATGGCTACACCTTC; CDR3: CASSPHYGYTF
V: TRBV28; J: TRBJ2-5; D: .; size: many; DNA: TGTGCCAGCACGCGGGCCAGCCGGGAGACCCAGTACTTC; CDR3: CASTRASRETQYF
V: TRBV20-1; J: TRBJ2-2; D: .; size: medium-sized; DNA: TGCAGTGCTAGAGACCCCCTCGAGCTGTTTTTT; CDR3: CSARDPLELFF
V: TRBV4-1; J: TRBJ1-5; D: .; size: .; DNA: TGCGCCAGCAGCCCTGACCAGGGAGGGAGCAATCAGCCCCAGCATTTT; CDR3: CASSPDQGGSNQPQHF
V: TRBV29-1; J: TRBJ1-2; D: TRBD1; size: .; DNA: TGCAGCACCCGTCGTGGGGGACAGGGGGCCTATGGCTACACCTTC; CDR3: CSTRRGGQGAYGYTF
V: TRBV20-1; J: TRBJ2-7; D: TRBD1; size: .; DNA: TGCAGTGCTAGAGCAACAGGGGATACCTACGAGCAGTACTTC; CDR3: CSARATGDTYEQYF
V: TRBV28; J: TRBJ2-7; D: .; size: many; DNA: TGTGCCAGCAGTCCGACATACGAGCAGTACTTC; CDR3: CASSPTYEQYF
V: TRBV5-8; J: TRBJ1-5; D: .; size: few; DNA: TGTGCCAGCAGCTTAATTCTCCAGCCCCAGCATTTT; CDR3: CASSLILQPQHF
V: TRBV6-1; J: TRBJ2-7; D: .; size: medium-sized; DNA: TGTGCCAGCAGTGCTATTCGACAGGACTTC; CDR3: CASSAIRQDF
V: TRBV6-1; J: TRBJ1-1; D: .; size: many; DNA: TGTGCCAGCCGGGCAGGGCTAGGAACTGAAGCTTTCTTT; CDR3: CASRAGLGTEAFF
V: TRBV6-1; J: TRBJ2-1; D: TRBD1; size: medium-sized; DNA: TGTGCCAGCATCGGGACAGGGCCCAATGAGCAGTTCTTC; CDR3: CASIGTGPNEQFF
V: TRBV11-2; J: TRBJ2-7; D: TRBD2; size: few; DNA: TGTGCCAGCAGCTCGGGACTAGCCTCCTACGAGCAGTACTTC; CDR3: CASSSGLASYEQYF
V: TRBV10-2; J: TRBJ2-3; D: .; size: .; DNA: TGCGCCAGCAGTGAGTCGGCGGGTAGCGGACAGTATTTT; CDR3: CASSESAGSGQYF
V: TRBV27; J: TRBJ2-7; D: TRBD2; size: .; DNA: TGTGCCAGCAGCGTACTAGCGGGGGCTACCTACGAGCAGTACTTC; CDR3: CASSVLAGATYEQYF
V: TRBV2; J: TRBJ1-1; D: .; size: .; DNA: TGTGCCAGCATCCACCTGAACACTGAAGCTTTCTTT; CDR3: CASIHLNTEAFF
V: TRBV19; J: TRBJ2-2; D: TRBD1; size: few; DNA: TGTGCCAGTAGTTCGACAGGGGACACCGGGGAGCTGTTTTTT; CDR3: CASSSTGDTGELFF
V: TRBV18; J: TRBJ1-1; D: .; size: many; DNA: TGTGCCAGCTCACCACCGTCCGTTACTGAAGCTTTCTTT; CDR3: CASSPPSVTEAFF
V: TRBV6-1; J: TRBJ1-6; D: TRBD1; size: many; DNA: TGTGCCAGCAGACGAAACGACAGGGTCCCTCATTCACCCCTCCACTTT; CDR3: CASRRNDRVPHSPLHF
V: TRBV20-1; J: TRBJ2-5; D: TRBD2; size: many; DNA: TGCAGTGCCAACCGGGGGGGTGGGGAGACCCAGTACTTC; CDR3: CSANRGGGETQYF
V: TRBV30; J: TRBJ1-1; D: .; size: .; DNA: TGTGCCTGGAGACAGGGATACTCTGAAGCTTTCTTT; CDR3: CAWRQGYSEAFF
V: TRBV7-9; J: TRBJ1-1; D: .; size: few; DNA: TGTGCCAGCAGCTACCACGGGGACACTGAAGCTTTCTTT; CDR3: CASSYHGDTEAFF
V: TRBV7-9; J: TRBJ1-2; D: TRBD1; size: .; DNA: TGTGCCAGCAGCGTACCTCGACAGGGGGCCGGAGGCCACACCTTC; CDR3: CASSVPRQGAGGHTF
V: TRBV4-1; J: TRBJ2-1; D: .; size: .; DNA: TGCGCCAGCAGCCAAGCTTTAGGACAGTTTGATAGTGGACAGTTCTTC; CDR3: CASSQALGQFDSGQFF
V: TRBV19; J: TRBJ1-2; D: .; size: few; DNA: TGTGCCAGTAGTACTCAGAACTATGGCTACACCTTC; CDR3: CASSTQNYGYTF
V: TRBV3-1; J: TRBJ1-2; D: .; size: few; DNA: TGTGCCAGCAGCCAAGATTGGGACCGTTCTAACTATGGCTACACCTTC; CDR3: CASSQDWDRSNYGYTF
V: TRBV6-1; J: TRBJ2-2; D: TRBD1; size: many; DNA: TGTGCCAGCAGGAAGCCGACGGGACAGACTAAAAGGGGGGAGCTGTTTTTT; CDR3: CASRKPTGQTKRGELFF
V: TRBV5-1; J: TRBJ1-2; D: .; size: many; DNA: TGCGCCAGCAGAGACGGCTATGGCTACACCTTC; CDR3: CASRDGYGYTF
V: TRBV7-2; J: TRBJ2-1; D: .; size: .; DNA: TGTGCCAGCAGCTTAGCGGGGGGACTTTACAATGAGCAGTTCTTC; CDR3: CASSLAGGLYNEQFF
V: TRBV27; J: TRBJ2-2; D: TRBD1; size: many; DNA: TGTGCCAGCAGTTTATGGTCCCGGACAGGGTTCGGGGAGCTGTTTTTT; CDR3: CASSLWSRTGFGELFF
V: TRBV5-4; J: TRBJ2-1; D: .; size: many; DNA: TGTGCCAGCAGCCCCGGGACTCCAACCTACAATGAGCAGTTCTTC; CDR3: CASSPGTPTYNEQFF
V: TRBV12-3/TRBV12-4; J: TRBJ2-3; D: .; size: .; DNA: TGTGCCAGCGCCAAACTCGGGAGCACCACAGATACGCAGTATTTT; CDR3: CASAKLGSTTDTQYF